This TCR beta chain derives from a study of shared T cell receptors in the human thymus. CDR1 is MNHEY and CDR2 is SMNVEV in the germline V gene (reference sequence). J was trimmed by 2 bases and V by 5 bases; bases with no gene match: 2. The CDR3 is 13 residues long. Using immunoSEQ multiplex PCR, the repertoire was profiled, and TCRdb retains in-frame clones only, with some absent. The data hold 500,000 to 550,000 clones, with about 84% observed a single time. These records were also assigned to another study, of human thymus T cells. That investigation notes: Resections obtained during corrective heart surgery supplied the thymus tissue.

This chain uses TRBV27 with TRBJ2-7, with 8 bases matching TRBD1. This TCR was recovered from a boy under three years old with a congenital heart defect. Material for sequencing was thymocytes. The CDR3 DNA is TGTGCCAGCAGTCGGACAGGGCCCTACGAGCAGTACTTC. It translates to CASSRTGPYEQYF.